Listed below are T cell receptor beta chains from one sample, sequenced in a study of technical replicates of blood from four donors. Assay used: immunoSEQ multiplex PCR; TCRdb lists only in-frame clones, some missing. The sample has some 77,000 clones; roughly nine tenths are singletons. The sample comprised T cells isolated from PBMCs. The receptor set was obtained from a human donor in good health. Each CDR3 is given with its conserved first and last residue. The order of the fields is J gene, clone size, D gene, V gene, CDR3 protein, CDR3 DNA. A D gene is named only where the DNA matches it firmly. Where a row states a size, it is once, few, many or the class of an expanded clone; other rows omit it.

J: TRBJ2-7; size: once; D: TRBD1; V: TRBV9; CDR3: CASSVGDRGYEQYF; DNA: TGTGCCAGCAGCGTAGGGGACAGGGGCTACGAGCAGTACTTC
J: TRBJ2-1; size: once; D: -; V: TRBV2; CDR3: CASRFTTFNEQFF; DNA: TGTGCCAGCCGATTTACTACGTTCAATGAGCAGTTCTTC
J: TRBJ2-5; size: -; D: TRBD2; V: TRBV19; CDR3: CASRAGRETQYF; DNA: TGTGCCAGTAGAGCGGGAAGAGAGACCCAGTACTTC
J: TRBJ1-1; size: -; D: -; V: TRBV7-9; CDR3: CASSSYEAFF; DNA: TGTGCCAGCAGCTCCTATGAAGCTTTCTTT
J: TRBJ2-7; size: -; D: -; V: TRBV5-4; CDR3: CASSSRTVPYEQYF; DNA: TGTGCCAGCAGTTCTCGGACTGTACCCTACGAGCAGTACTTC
J: TRBJ2-1; size: -; D: TRBD2; V: TRBV30; CDR3: CAWSVREDYNEQFF; DNA: TGTGCCTGGAGTGTACGGGAGGATTACAATGAGCAGTTCTTC
J: TRBJ1-2; size: -; D: -; V: TRBV2; CDR3: CAGGGYYGYTF; DNA: TGTGCCGGCGGGGGTTACTATGGCTACACCTTC
J: TRBJ2-3; size: -; D: -; V: TRBV7-7; CDR3: CASSRLLGDKTDTQYF; DNA: TGTGCCAGCAGCCGATTATTAGGAGATAAGACAGATACGCAGTATTTT
J: TRBJ2-3; size: once; D: TRBD2; V: TRBV9; CDR3: CASSVVPNDASGLTDTQYF; DNA: TGTGCCAGCAGCGTAGTCCCAAATGATGCTAGCGGGTTGACAGATACGCAGTATTTT
J: TRBJ1-1; size: -; D: TRBD1; V: TRBV6-6; CDR3: CASSYSTGMNTEAFF; DNA: TGTGCCAGCAGTTACTCGACAGGGATGAACACTGAAGCTTTCTTT
J: TRBJ2-1; size: -; D: TRBD2; V: TRBV15; CDR3: CATSRDLAGDNEQFF; DNA: TGTGCCACCAGCAGAGATCTAGCGGGAGATAACGAGCAGTTCTTC
J: TRBJ2-7; size: -; D: -; V: TRBV19; CDR3: CASSSASYEQYF; DNA: TGTGCCAGTAGTAGCGCCTCCTACGAGCAGTACTTC
J: TRBJ2-1; size: -; D: TRBD2; V: TRBV19; CDR3: CASSPREREVYNEQFF; DNA: TGTGCCAGTAGTCCTAGGGAGCGGGAGGTCTACAATGAGCAGTTCTTC
J: TRBJ2-5; size: -; D: TRBD1; V: TRBV9; CDR3: CASSPKTGEETQYF; DNA: TGTGCCAGCAGCCCAAAGACAGGGGAAGAGACCCAGTACTTC
J: TRBJ2-7; size: -; D: TRBD2; V: TRBV11-1; CDR3: CASSLGTSGFYEQYF; DNA: TGTGCCAGCAGCTTGGGGACTAGCGGGTTTTACGAGCAGTACTTC
J: TRBJ1-2; size: -; D: TRBD1; V: TRBV6-1; CDR3: CASSEMQGTVRGYTF; DNA: TGTGCCAGCAGTGAAATGCAGGGGACAGTGAGGGGCTACACCTTC
J: TRBJ2-3; size: -; D: -; V: TRBV5-1; CDR3: CASSLKSRFKGPF; DNA: TGCGCCAGCAGCTTAAAGTCGCGGTTTAAAGGTCCTTTC
J: TRBJ1-2; size: -; D: TRBD1; V: TRBV14; CDR3: CASSQVGQTNYGYTF; DNA: TGTGCCAGCAGCCAAGTGGGACAGACTAACTATGGCTACACCTTC
J: TRBJ2-1; size: -; D: TRBD1; V: TRBV19; CDR3: CASSDPGQYYNEQFF; DNA: TGTGCCAGTAGTGATCCGGGACAGTACTACAATGAGCAGTTCTTC
J: TRBJ2-7; size: -; D: TRBD2; V: TRBV19; CDR3: CASSIQGGGEQYF; DNA: TGTGCCAGTAGTATACAGGGCGGGGGCGAGCAGTACTTC
J: TRBJ2-1; size: -; D: TRBD2; V: TRBV9; CDR3: CASSVGLAGVVNEQFF; DNA: TGTGCCAGCAGCGTAGGCCTAGCGGGAGTGGTAAATGAGCAGTTCTTC
J: TRBJ2-7; size: once; D: -; V: TRBV2; CDR3: CASSVRQTSYEQYF; DNA: TGTGCCAGCAGTGTACGACAGACCTCCTACGAGCAGTACTTC
J: TRBJ2-5; size: -; D: TRBD1; V: TRBV15; CDR3: CATQDRGHREETQYF; DNA: TGTGCCACCCAAGACAGGGGCCATAGGGAAGAGACCCAGTACTTC
J: TRBJ1-1; size: -; D: -; V: TRBV29-1; CDR3: CSVGSGNTEAFF; DNA: TGCAGCGTTGGGTCAGGGAACACTGAAGCTTTCTTT
J: TRBJ1-3; size: once; D: -; V: TRBV2; CDR3: CASSERMGGSGNTIYF; DNA: TGTGCCAGCAGTGAAAGGATGGGAGGCTCTGGAAACACCATATATTTT
J: TRBJ2-2; size: few; D: -; V: TRBV11-3; CDR3: CASSLASAGELFF; DNA: TGTGCCAGCAGCTTAGCTAGCGCCGGGGAGCTGTTTTTT
J: TRBJ2-3; size: -; D: TRBD1; V: TRBV6-1; CDR3: CASSATGTEYTDTQYF; DNA: TGTGCCAGCAGTGCGACCGGGACAGAGTACACAGATACGCAGTATTTT
J: TRBJ2-5; size: -; D: -; V: TRBV30; CDR3: CAWSGRQAETQYF; DNA: TGTGCCTGGAGTGGCCGACAGGCGGAGACCCAGTACTTC
J: TRBJ2-5; size: -; D: TRBD2; V: TRBV7-9; CDR3: CASSLVAGGRETQYF; DNA: TGTGCCAGCAGCCTGGTAGCGGGAGGACGAGAGACCCAGTACTTC